This T cell receptor (beta chain) emerged from a study of beta chain features in type 1 diabetes. This clone showed up just a few times. Expressed TCRB transcripts got sequenced, as all isolated RNA was reverse transcribed. The data were produced by immunoSEQ multiplex PCR, yet TCRdb's version contains in-frame clones alone and is incomplete. This sample yields about 150,000 clones, of which 7% to 10% are seen a single time; 2% to 2.5% belongs to the top ten. With 4 bases removed from V and 9 bases from J, the gap between germline ends came to 14 bases. CDR3 length: 13 residues. Per the germline V gene, CDR1 is SGHRS and CDR2 is YFSETQ.

The specimen sequenced was central memory CD4+ T cells from blood. This clonotype was obtained from a woman younger than 30 in good health. The rearrangement uses TRBV5-1 and TRBJ1-5, with a possible D match to TRBD1 (6 bases). The DNA of the CDR3 is TGCGCCAGCAGCCAACAGGGCCAGGGGCCCCAGCATTTT. It yields the protein CASSQQGQGPQHF.